This TCR beta chain was recorded in a study of cytomegalovirus exposure and HLA in healthy donors. V shed 2 bases and J shed 4 bases, with 11 bases lying between them. The CDR3 extends over 14 amino acids. Germline lookup yields CDR1 SGHVS and CDR2 FQNEAQ. Produced via immunoSEQ multiplex PCR; TCRdb's table is partial and in-frame only. Of 220,000 or so clones in the sample, 90% to 95% are singletons; the top ten hold 1% to 1.2%. This clonotype was obtained from a woman aged 18-29 years in good health and CMV-seronegative. The sample was PBMCs. J is TRBJ2-5 and V is TRBV7-8; maybe TRBD2 (6 bases). The CDR3 coding sequence is TGTGCCAGCAGCTTAAGGCCGGGAGTAGAGACCCAGTACTTC. Translating it yields CASSLRPGVETQYF.